Below, 23 T cell receptor beta chains from the same sample are listed, as sequenced in a study of human T cells and chemical hapten exposure. TCRdb ran MiXCR on the RACE reads and lists one entry per CDR3 protein. The table lists about 30,000 distinct CDR3 sequences, more than 5% of them singletons. The time point: patch test 3, about 24 weeks after DPC sensitization. Treatment specified: therapeutic diphenylcyclopropenone sensitization with weekly scalp DPC. The starting material was whole blood, obtained in connection with sensitization to the hapten diphenylcyclopropenone (DPC). These receptors were taken from a man aged 30 to 39 with alopecia areata. Some clones in this sample may be carry-over from other donors' samples.

This clonotype was counted many times. The chain joins TRBV20-1 to TRBJ2-7; D is unresolved. V lost 5 bases and J lost 4, with 18 bases in between. This CDR3 is built from 14 residues. Per the germline V gene, CDR1 is DFQATT and CDR2 is SNEGSKA (reference sequence). CDR3 amino acids: CSAFGLQGTYEQYF. The CDR3 nucleotides read TGCAGTGCTTTTGGGTTACAAGGAACATACGAGCAGTACTTC.

This clonotype is medium-sized in the sample. V and J are TRBV20-1 and TRBJ2-5; no reliable D call. The V end lost 0 bases, the J end lost 5 bases, and 25 bases lay between the germline ends. Germline CDR1 reads DFQATT; CDR2 reads SNEGSKA (reference sequence). The CDR3 spans 18 residues. The DNA of the CDR3 is TGCAGTGCTAGAGATTGGTATACCGACTCCCACGGCTGGGAGACCCAGTACTTC. This gives the protein CSARDWYTDSHGWETQYF.

In this sample, this clonotype turned up many times. V usage is TRBV12-3 or TRBV12-4 and J usage is TRBJ2-5; 12 positions match TRBD2. The J segment lost 5 bases and the V segment lost 5 bases, leaving 12 bases of the junction unmatched. The CDR3 is made up of 17 amino acids. CDR3 sequence reads: CASSPQRRLAGVETQYF. CDR3 nucleotides: TGTGCCAGCAGTCCACAACGGCGACTAGCGGGGGTGGAGACCCAGTACTTC.

This clonotype was seen more than once but under ten times. J is TRBJ2-5 and V is TRBV10-3, with a tentative D call TRBD2 (5 bases). Germline CDR1 ENHRY, CDR2 SYGVKD. Trimming stripped 0 bases from V and 4 bases from J, with 9 bases between. This CDR3 is built from 14 residues. The CDR3 reads CAISESGEGETQYF. The CDR3 nucleotides read TGTGCCATCAGTGAGTCGGGTGAGGGAGAGACCCAGTACTTC.

This clonotype was found many times. The genes are TRBV7-9 and TRBJ2-7, with D possibly being TRBD1 (6 bases). The CDR3 has 15 residues. Trimming took 1 base from V and 5 from J, leaving 15 bases between them. CDR1 SEHNR and CDR2 FQNEAQ come from the germline V gene (reference sequence). The chain's CDR3 is CASSLVRSRGNEQYF. The CDR3 nucleotides read TGTGCCAGCAGCTTAGTAAGGTCCAGGGGAAACGAGCAGTACTTC. Based on the CDR3 plus reference TRBV7-9 and TRBJ2-7, the full variable domain is DTGVSQNPRHKITKRGQNVTFRCDPISEHNRLYWYRQTLGQGPEFLTYFQNEAQLEKSRLLSDRFSAERPKGSFSTLEIQRTEQGDSAMYLCASSLVRSRGNEQYFGPGTRLTVT.

This clonotype was counted many times. The chain has TRBV6-5 and TRBJ2-3; 9 bases are shared with TRBD1. J was trimmed by 3 bases and V by 6 bases; bases with no gene match: 10. This CDR3 region has 16 residues. Germline V gene sequence: CDR1 MNHEY, CDR2 SVGAGI. The CDR3 region is CASSHHLQGATDTQYF. CDR3 DNA: TGTGCCAGCAGCCATCATCTACAGGGGGCTACAGATACGCAGTATTTT.

This clonotype was detected ten times or more. The chain recombines TRBV12-3 or TRBV12-4 with TRBJ2-2, with a weak D call TRBD2 (5 bases). Deletions cut 4 bases from V and 0 bases from J, with 12 bases between. The CDR3 spans 16 residues. The chain's CDR3 is CASSSSGIANTGELFF. DNA for the CDR3: TGTGCCAGCAGTTCCTCCGGGATAGCGAACACCGGGGAGCTGTTTTTT.

This clonotype has a count of ten or more. CDR3 loop: CASSQGPGQPQHF. The CDR3 DNA follows: TGTGCCAGCAGCCAGGGACCAGGACAGCCCCAGCATTTT. The chain employs TRBV3-1 and TRBJ1-5; perhaps TRBD1 as D (5 bases). The CDR3 is made up of 13 amino acids. The V and J ends lost 3 bases and 7 bases respectively, with 10 bases between them. CDR1 is LGHDT, CDR2 YNNKEL, per germline (reference sequence).

This clonotype has more than one count but fewer than ten. This CDR3 reads CATQRGAYNEQFF. The CDR3 bases are TGTGCCACCCAGCGGGGGGCTTACAATGAGCAGTTCTTC. The chain links TRBV6-1 to TRBJ2-1; 9 nucleotides match TRBD2. The CDR3 is 13 amino acids. Germline trimming cut 10 bases from V and 4 bases from J; bases unmatched to any gene: 5. Germline V gives CDR1 MNHNS, CDR2 SASEGT.

This clonotype was seen at least ten times. The V and J genes are TRBV20-1 and TRBJ2-3, with D maybe TRBD2 (7 bases). CDR1 and CDR2 from the germline V gene are DFQATT and SNEGSKA (reference sequence). This CDR3 spans 19 amino acids. V was trimmed by 5 bases and J by 1 base, leaving 28 bases between them. DNA of the CDR3: TGCAGTGCTCCCTCGGGGCGGGGGCGGTCGGATGCCGGCACAGATACGCAGTATTTT. Amino acid sequence: CSAPSGRGRSDAGTDTQYF.

This clonotype was detected ten times or more. The V gene is TRBV28, the J gene TRBJ2-3; D is tentatively TRBD1 or TRBD2 (6 bases each). The V end lost 8 bases, the J end lost 3 bases, and 18 bases lay between the germline ends. Germline V CDR1 and CDR2: MDHEN, SYDVKM. The CDR3 runs 15 residues. The CDR3 DNA reads TGTGCCAGCGTCCTAGGGGGGAAATGGACAGATACGCAGTATTTT. It specifies CASVLGGKWTDTQYF.

Only a few counts were recorded for this clonotype. The CDR3 DNA sequence: TGTGCCATCAGTCAGGGGAGCACAGATACGCAGTATTTT. Its protein is CAISQGSTDTQYF. This chain connects TRBV10-3 to TRBJ2-3, with D tentatively TRBD1 (6 bases). From germline, CDR1 is ENHRY and CDR2 SYGVKD. The V end lost 5 bases, the J end lost 0 bases, and 6 bases lay between the germline ends. The CDR3 consists of 13 residues.

This clonotype showed up many times. The chain is built from TRBV7-2 and TRBJ2-1, with 10 bases that match TRBD2. In germline, CDR1 is SGHTA, CDR2 FQGNSA. The trim removed 7 bases at V and 4 bases at J, leaving 16 bases unmatched. CDR3 length: 18 amino acids. For the CDR3, the DNA is TGTGCCAGCACCGACCCCGGCCCGGCACTAGCGGGGTACAATGAGCAGTTCTTC. Its protein is CASTDPGPALAGYNEQFF.

This clonotype occurred many times. The J gene is TRBJ1-2, the V gene TRBV12-3 or TRBV12-4; possibly TRBD1 for D (5 bases). Trimming took off 7 bases at V and 6 bases at J, with 15 bases between the two ends. The CDR3 length is 13 residues. DNA of the CDR3: TGTGCCAGCAAAGCGGCAGGGAGCGATGGCTACACCTTC. It translates to CASKAAGSDGYTF.

This clonotype has a count of ten or more. The genes are TRBV20-1 and TRBJ2-3; the match to TRBD2 covers 11 bases. The germline V gene encodes CDR1 DFQATT and CDR2 SNEGSKA (reference sequence). Trimming removed 5 bases from V and 0 bases from J; junction bases left unmatched: 1. This CDR3 is built from 14 residues. In DNA, the CDR3 is TGCAGTGCTCTAGCGGGAGGAAGCACAGATACGCAGTATTTT. Encoded protein: CSALAGGSTDTQYF.

The rearrangement joins TRBV9 to TRBJ2-3; D might be TRBD2 (7 bases). The germline V gene has CDR1 SGDLS and CDR2 YYNGEE. V was pared by 0 bases and J by 2 bases, with 13 bases between. The CDR3 extends over 16 amino acids. The CDR3 DNA follows: TGTGCCAGCAGCGTAGGCGGGGGACATCTCACAGATACGCAGTATTTT. Amino acids: CASSVGGGHLTDTQYF.

In its sample, this clonotype was seen many times. CDR3 nucleotide sequence: TGCGCCAGCAGTTCGACAGGGTCCGGGGAGCTGTTTTTT. It translates to CASSSTGSGELFF. The chain joins TRBV10-2 to TRBJ2-2, with 7 bases fitting TRBD1. Trimming cost V 5 bases and J 6 bases; bases outside gene matches: 3. This CDR3 has 13 residues. The germline CDR1 and CDR2 sequences are WSHSY and SAAADI.

This clonotype was picked up many times. J is TRBJ2-7 and V is TRBV18, with a possible D match to TRBD2 (5 bases). The V end was cut by 2 bases, the J end by 7 bases, with 9 bases between. Germline lookup yields CDR1 KGHSH and CDR2 LQKENI. There are 12 residues in the CDR3. The CDR3 here is CASSPTGEEQYF. The CDR3 nucleotides are TGTGCCAGCTCACCAACCGGGGAAGAGCAGTACTTC. Looking up the rest from reference TRBV18 and TRBJ2-7 gives the full variable domain: NAGVMQNPRHLVRRRGQEARLRCSPMKGHSHVYWYRQLPEEGLKFMVYLQKENIIDESGMPKERFSAEFPKEGPSILRIQQVVRGDSAAYFCASSPTGEEQYFGPGTRLTVT.

This clonotype was recorded at least ten times. The chain employs TRBV6-2 or TRBV6-3 and TRBJ2-2; 12 bases match TRBD2. The germline V gene has CDR1 MNHEY and CDR2 SVGEGT. V dropped 7 bases and J dropped 5; count of bases not matched to a gene: 8. CDR3 size: 16 residues. The CDR3 is CASTDPGTSGTGELFF. The CDR3 bases are TGTGCCAGCACCGACCCGGGGACTAGCGGGACCGGGGAGCTGTTTTTT.

This clonotype was counted at least ten times. The chain carries TRBV29-1 and TRBJ2-7; 9 nucleotides agree with TRBD2. CDR3 size: 15 residues. J gave up 9 bases and V 5 bases, and 17 bases lay outside the gene matches. Germline V lookup: CDR1 SQVTM, CDR2 ANQGSEA. CDR3 coding DNA: TGCAGCGTTACCTTCACGGGTAGCGGGAGTTCGGGGCAGTACTTC. Protein sequence: CSVTFTGSGSSGQYF.

The V and J genes are TRBV6-5 and TRBJ1-1, with a weak D call TRBD1 (6 bases). CDR1 and CDR2 from the germline V gene are MNHEY and SVGAGI. The length of the CDR3 is 13 residues. V dropped 10 bases and J dropped 2 bases, with 14 bases sitting between them. CDR3 amino acids: CATSTGKNTEAFF. DNA for the CDR3: TGTGCCACCTCAACAGGGAAAAACACTGAAGCTTTCTTT.

This clonotype was seen at least ten times. The chain employs TRBV29-1 and TRBJ1-2; 8 bases map to TRBD1. Looked up from germline, CDR1 is SQVTM and CDR2 is ANQGSEA. The V and J ends lost 3 bases and 8 bases, in that order; junction bases with no gene match: 8. This CDR3 is 13 amino acids long. In DNA form, the CDR3 reads TGCAGCGTTGACGGCGGGACAGGCGGGGGCTACACCTTC. This encodes CSVDGGTGGGYTF.

This clonotype was counted ten times or more. The V gene is TRBV5-1, the J gene TRBJ2-1; D is ambiguous. The CDR3 contains 13 residues. The germline V and J ends were trimmed by 0 bases and 12 bases, with 13 bases remaining between them. CDR1 and CDR2 (germline): SGHRS, YFSETQ. CDR3 nucleotides: TGCGCCAGCAGCTTGGAGTGGGCCGTCGGGCAGTTCTTC. It encodes CASSLEWAVGQFF.